The text below deals with one T cell receptor beta chain. What it binds is not known. Trimming left V 0 bases short and J 3 bases short, with 16 bases between. The CDR3 is 17 residues long. CDR1 and CDR2 (germline): SGHRS, YFSETQ. The authors ran the assay at deep level. Each sorted subset replicate got 200 ng genomic DNA, roughly 27,000 genomes. The protocol was immunoSEQ multiplex PCR, while the TCRdb copy is restricted to in-frame clones and leaves out a portion. The data show around 510,000 clones, with approximately 94% seen just once and about 0.064% held by the top ten. This sample is part of a study of shared clonotypes between healthy human individuals. Study in general: Those who served as donors were two women and three men between the ages of 18 and 49.

Study results and limitations: Sequencing of the sorted subsets was shown by rarefaction to be incomplete despite large depth.

The chain carries TRBV5-1 and TRBJ1-5; the D gene is possibly TRBD1 (5 bases). The source material was naive CD4+ T cells sorted from blood. Subset noted: CD45RA+ positively selected. The source is a woman aged 25 to 39 in good health. The CDR3, as DNA: TGCGCCAGCAGCTTGGAGCCCATACAGGAGTACAATCAGCCCCAGCATTTT. Its translation: CASSLEPIQEYNQPQHF.